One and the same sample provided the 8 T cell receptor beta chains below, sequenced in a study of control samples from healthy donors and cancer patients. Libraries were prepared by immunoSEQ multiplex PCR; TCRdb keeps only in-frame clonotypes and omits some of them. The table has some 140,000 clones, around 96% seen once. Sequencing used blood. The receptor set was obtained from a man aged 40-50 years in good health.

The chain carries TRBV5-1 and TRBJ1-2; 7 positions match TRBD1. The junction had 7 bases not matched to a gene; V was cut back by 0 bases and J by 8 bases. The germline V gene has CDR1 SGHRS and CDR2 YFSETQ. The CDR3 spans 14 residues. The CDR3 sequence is CASSLATGASGYTF. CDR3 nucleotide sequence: TGCGCCAGCAGCTTGGCAACAGGGGCCTCCGGCTACACCTTC.

Here the CDR3 reads CASSLGQYYGYTF. The CDR3 DNA is TGTGCCAGCAGTTTAGGACAGTACTATGGCTACACCTTC. The V call is TRBV12-3 or TRBV12-4, the J call TRBJ1-2, with D possibly TRBD1 on 5 matching bases. Trimming stripped 1 base from V and 3 bases from J, with 6 bases between. The CDR3 has 13 residues.

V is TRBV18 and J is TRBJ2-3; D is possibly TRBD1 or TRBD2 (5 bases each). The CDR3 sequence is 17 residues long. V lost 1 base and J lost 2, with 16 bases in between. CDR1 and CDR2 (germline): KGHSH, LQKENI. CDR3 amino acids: CASSPLVRGAFTDTQYF. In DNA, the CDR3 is TGTGCCAGCTCACCACTAGTCCGAGGGGCCTTCACAGATACGCAGTATTTT. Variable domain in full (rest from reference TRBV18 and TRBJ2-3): NAGVMQNPRHLVRRRGQEARLRCSPMKGHSHVYWYRQLPEEGLKFMVYLQKENIIDESGMPKERFSAEFPKEGPSILRIQQVVRGDSAAYFCASSPLVRGAFTDTQYFGPGTRLTVL.

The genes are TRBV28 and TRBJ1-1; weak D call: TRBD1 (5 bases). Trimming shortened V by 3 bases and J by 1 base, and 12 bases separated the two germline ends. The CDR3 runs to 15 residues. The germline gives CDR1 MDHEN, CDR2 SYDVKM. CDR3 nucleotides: TGTGCCAGCAGTTTCTCGCGGGGGAAGAACACTGAAGCTTTCTTT. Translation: CASSFSRGKNTEAFF.

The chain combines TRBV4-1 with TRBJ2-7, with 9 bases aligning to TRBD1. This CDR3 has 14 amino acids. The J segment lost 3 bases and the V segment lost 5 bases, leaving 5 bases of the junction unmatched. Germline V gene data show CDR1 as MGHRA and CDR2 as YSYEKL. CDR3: CASSSDRGGYEQYF. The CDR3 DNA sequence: TGCGCCAGCAGCTCGGACAGGGGTGGCTACGAGCAGTACTTC.

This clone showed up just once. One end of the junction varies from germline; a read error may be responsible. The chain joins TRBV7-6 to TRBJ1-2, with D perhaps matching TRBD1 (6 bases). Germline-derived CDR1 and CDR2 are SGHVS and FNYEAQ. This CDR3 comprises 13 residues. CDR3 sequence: CTSSPGGRYGYTF. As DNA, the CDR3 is TGTACCAGCAGCCCCGGGGGCCGCTATGGCTACACCTTC. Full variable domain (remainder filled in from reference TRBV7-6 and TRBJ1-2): GAGVSQSPRYKVTKRGQDVALRCDPISGHVSLYWYRQALGQGPEFLTYFNYEAQQDKSGLPNDRFSAERPEGSISTLTIQRTEQRDSAMYRCTSSPGGRYGYTFGSGTRLTVV.

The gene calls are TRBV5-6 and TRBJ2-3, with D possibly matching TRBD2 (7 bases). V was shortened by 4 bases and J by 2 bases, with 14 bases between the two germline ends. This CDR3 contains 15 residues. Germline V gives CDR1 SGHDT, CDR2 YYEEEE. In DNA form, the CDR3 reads TGTGCCAGCAGCCCTACGGGGGGCTTCACAGATACGCAGTATTTT. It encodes CASSPTGGFTDTQYF.

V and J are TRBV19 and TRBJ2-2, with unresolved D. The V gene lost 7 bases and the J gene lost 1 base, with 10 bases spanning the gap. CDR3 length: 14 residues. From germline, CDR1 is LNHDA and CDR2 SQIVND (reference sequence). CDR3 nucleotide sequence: TGTGCCAGTACCTGGACGGTGAACACCGGGGAGCTGTTTTTT. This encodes CASTWTVNTGELFF. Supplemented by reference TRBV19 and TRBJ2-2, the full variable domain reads DGGITQSPKYLFRKEGQNVTLSCEQNLNHDAMYWYRQDPGQGLRLIYYSQIVNDFQKGDIAEGYSVSREKKESFPLTVTSAQKNPTAFYLCASTWTVNTGELFFGEGSRLTVL.